This T cell receptor (beta chain) was retrieved from a study of T cells in Graves' hyperthyroidism and ophthalmopathy. General study results and limits: Most clonotypes expanded in the thyroid (above 0.001) were also present in blood. Ophthalmopathy was separated from stable hyperthyroidism by a 13 V-J model.

The CDR3 contains 19 residues. Germline V gene data show CDR1 as SGHTA and CDR2 as FQGTGA. The V and J ends lost 1 base and 3 bases, in that order; junction bases with no gene match: 17. Ahead of any ophthalmopathy symptoms, the blood sample was obtained at the first diagnosis of hyperthyroidism. It was 8 to 10 ml of fresh peripheral blood that supplied the PBMCs. This clonotype was recorded many times. Its antigen is currently unknown. Amplified TCR beta CDR3 regions came from RNA transcripts. HTBI primers were used for first-round RT-PCR of the TCR CDR3. TCRdb redid the calling of the multiplex PCR reads with MiXCR, one entry per CDR3 protein. Among about 280,000 distinct CDR3 sequences listed, 25% to 30% were seen once.

V is TRBV7-3 and J is TRBJ1-2; 7 nucleotides align to TRBD1. The material sequenced was blood. This TCR derives from a man aged 35-49 years with Graves' hyperthyroidism that later progressed to Graves' ophthalmopathy. The CDR3 region has the DNA TGTGCCAGCAGCTTAATCGGGGCCCGTGACAGGGTCATTCACTATGGCTACACCTTC. As protein: CASSLIGARDRVIHYGYTF.